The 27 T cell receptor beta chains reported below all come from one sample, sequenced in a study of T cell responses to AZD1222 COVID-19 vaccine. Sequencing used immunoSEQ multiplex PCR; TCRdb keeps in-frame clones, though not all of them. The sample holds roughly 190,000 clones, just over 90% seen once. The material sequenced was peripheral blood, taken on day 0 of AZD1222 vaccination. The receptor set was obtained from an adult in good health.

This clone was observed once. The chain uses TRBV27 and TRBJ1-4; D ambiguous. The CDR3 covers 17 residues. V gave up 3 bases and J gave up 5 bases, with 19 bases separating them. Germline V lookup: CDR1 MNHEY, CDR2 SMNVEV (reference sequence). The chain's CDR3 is CASSLKFGVGQNEKLFF. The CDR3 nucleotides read TGTGCCAGCAGTTTGAAGTTCGGTGTCGGTCAAAATGAAAAACTGTTTTTT.

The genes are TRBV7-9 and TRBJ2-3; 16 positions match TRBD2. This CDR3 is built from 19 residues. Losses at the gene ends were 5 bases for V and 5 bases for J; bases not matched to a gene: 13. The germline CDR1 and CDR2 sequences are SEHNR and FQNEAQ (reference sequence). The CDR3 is CASSRTGTSGRAGKDTQYF. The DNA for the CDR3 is TGTGCCAGCAGCAGGACCGGGACTAGCGGGAGGGCCGGGAAAGATACGCAGTATTTT.

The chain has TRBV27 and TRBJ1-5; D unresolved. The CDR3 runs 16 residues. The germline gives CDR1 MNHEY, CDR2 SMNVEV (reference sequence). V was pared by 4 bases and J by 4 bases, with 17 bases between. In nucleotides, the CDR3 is TGTGCCAGCAGTTCTCTCACGGTCAGAAATAATCAGCCCCAGCATTTT. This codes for CASSSLTVRNNQPQHF.

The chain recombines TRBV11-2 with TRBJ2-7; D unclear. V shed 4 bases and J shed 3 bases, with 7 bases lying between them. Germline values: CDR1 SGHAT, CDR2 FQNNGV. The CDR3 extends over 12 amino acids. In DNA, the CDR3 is TGTGCCAGCAGCTCGGAAAACTACGAGCAGTACTTC. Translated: CASSSENYEQYF.

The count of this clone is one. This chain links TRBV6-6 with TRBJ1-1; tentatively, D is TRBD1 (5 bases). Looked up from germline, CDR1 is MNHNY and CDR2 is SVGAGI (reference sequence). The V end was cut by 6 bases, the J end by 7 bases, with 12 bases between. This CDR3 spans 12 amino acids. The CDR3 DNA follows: TGTGCCAGCAGCTGGGGGTCGGGTGAAGCTTTCTTT. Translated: CASSWGSGEAFF.

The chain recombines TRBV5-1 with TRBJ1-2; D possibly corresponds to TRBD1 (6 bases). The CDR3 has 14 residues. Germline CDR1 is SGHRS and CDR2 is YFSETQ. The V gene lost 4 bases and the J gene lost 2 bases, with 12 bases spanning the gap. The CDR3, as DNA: TGCGCCAGCAGCCCTATAGACAGGAACTATGGCTACACCTTC. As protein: CASSPIDRNYGYTF.

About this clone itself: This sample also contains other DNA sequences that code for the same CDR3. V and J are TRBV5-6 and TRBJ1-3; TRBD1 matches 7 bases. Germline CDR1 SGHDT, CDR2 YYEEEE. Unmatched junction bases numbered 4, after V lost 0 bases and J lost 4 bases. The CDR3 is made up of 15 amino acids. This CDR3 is CASSLGQGYGNTIYF. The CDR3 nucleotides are TGTGCCAGCAGCTTGGGACAGGGCTACGGAAACACCATATATTTT.

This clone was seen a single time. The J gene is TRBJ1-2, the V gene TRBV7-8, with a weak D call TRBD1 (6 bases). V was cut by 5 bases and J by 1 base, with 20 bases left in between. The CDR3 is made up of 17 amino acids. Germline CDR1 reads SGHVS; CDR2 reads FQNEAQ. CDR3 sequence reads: CASSTPSRQDHNYGYTF. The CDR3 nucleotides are TGTGCCAGCAGCACCCCTTCCCGACAGGACCATAACTATGGCTACACCTTC.

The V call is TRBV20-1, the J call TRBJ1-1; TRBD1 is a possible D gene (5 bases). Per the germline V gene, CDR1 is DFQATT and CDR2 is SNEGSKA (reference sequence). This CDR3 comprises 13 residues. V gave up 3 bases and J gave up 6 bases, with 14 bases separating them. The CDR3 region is CSASSGTRSEAFF. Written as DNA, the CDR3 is TGCAGTGCTAGTTCCGGGACCCGCTCTGAAGCTTTCTTT.

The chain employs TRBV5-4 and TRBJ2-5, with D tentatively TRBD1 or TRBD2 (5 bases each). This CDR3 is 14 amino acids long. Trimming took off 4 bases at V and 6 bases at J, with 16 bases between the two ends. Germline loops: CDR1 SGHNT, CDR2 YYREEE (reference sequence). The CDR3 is CASSGDLAGKTQYF. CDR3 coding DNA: TGTGCCAGCAGCGGGGACCTGGCCGGGAAGACCCAGTACTTC.

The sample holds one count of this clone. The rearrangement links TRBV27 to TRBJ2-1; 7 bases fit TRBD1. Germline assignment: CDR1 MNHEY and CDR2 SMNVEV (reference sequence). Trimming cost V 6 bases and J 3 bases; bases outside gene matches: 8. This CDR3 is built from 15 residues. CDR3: CASRLNGQVYNEQFF. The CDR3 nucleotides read TGTGCCAGCAGGTTAAATGGACAGGTCTACAATGAGCAGTTCTTC.

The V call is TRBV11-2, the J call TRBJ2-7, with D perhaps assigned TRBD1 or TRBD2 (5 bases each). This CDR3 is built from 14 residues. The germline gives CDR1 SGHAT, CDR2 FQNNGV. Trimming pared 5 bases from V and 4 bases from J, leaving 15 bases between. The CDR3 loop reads CASSLVRGPYEQYF. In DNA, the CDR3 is TGTGCCAGCAGCCTAGTGAGGGGTCCATACGAGCAGTACTTC.

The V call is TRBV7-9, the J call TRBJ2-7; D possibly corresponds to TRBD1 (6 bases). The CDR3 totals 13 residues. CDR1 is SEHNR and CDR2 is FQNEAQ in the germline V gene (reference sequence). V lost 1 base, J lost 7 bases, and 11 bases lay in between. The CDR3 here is CASSLGVDREQYF. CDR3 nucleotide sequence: TGTGCCAGCAGCTTAGGGGTAGACAGGGAGCAGTACTTC.

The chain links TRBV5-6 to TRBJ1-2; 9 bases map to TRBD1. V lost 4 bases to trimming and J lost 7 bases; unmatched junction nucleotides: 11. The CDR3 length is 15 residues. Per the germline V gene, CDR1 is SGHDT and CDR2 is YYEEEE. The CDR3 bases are TGTGCCAGCAGCCGACTCGGACAGGGGCATAGTGGCTACACCTTC. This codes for CASSRLGQGHSGYTF. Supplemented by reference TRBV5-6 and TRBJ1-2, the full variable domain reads DAGVTQSPTHLIKTRGQQVTLRCSPKSGHDTVSWYQQALGQGPQFIFQYYEEEERQRGNFPDRFSGHQFPNYSSELNVNALLLGDSALYLCASSRLGQGHSGYTFGSGTRLTVV.

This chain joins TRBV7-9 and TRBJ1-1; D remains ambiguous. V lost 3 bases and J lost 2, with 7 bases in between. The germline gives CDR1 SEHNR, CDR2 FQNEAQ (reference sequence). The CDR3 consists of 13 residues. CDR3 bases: TGTGCCAGCAGCTTTGAGGCTAACACTGAAGCTTTCTTT. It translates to CASSFEANTEAFF.

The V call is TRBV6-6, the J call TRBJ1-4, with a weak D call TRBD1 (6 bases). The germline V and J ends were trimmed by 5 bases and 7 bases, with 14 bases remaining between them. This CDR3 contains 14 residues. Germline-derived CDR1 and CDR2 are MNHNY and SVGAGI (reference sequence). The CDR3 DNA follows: TGTGCCAGCAGTCGGACACGGGGGCGTGAAAAACTGTTTTTT. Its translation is CASSRTRGREKLFF.

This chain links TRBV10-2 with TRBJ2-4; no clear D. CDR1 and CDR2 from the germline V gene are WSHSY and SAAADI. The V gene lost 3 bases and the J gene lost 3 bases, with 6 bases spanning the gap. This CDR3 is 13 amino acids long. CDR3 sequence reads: CASSDYGKNIQYF. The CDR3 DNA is TGCGCCAGCAGTGATTACGGCAAAAACATTCAGTACTTC.

CDR3 sequence (DNA): TGTGCCAGCAGTGAAGTAGGCAGGGGAGGTTCACCCCTCCACTTT. This gives the protein CASSEVGRGGSPLHF. This chain joins TRBV6-1 and TRBJ1-6, with D possibly being TRBD1 (6 bases). There are 15 residues in the CDR3. Trimming removed 1 base at V and 9 bases at J, with 13 bases between. The germline V gene has CDR1 MNHNS and CDR2 SASEGT.

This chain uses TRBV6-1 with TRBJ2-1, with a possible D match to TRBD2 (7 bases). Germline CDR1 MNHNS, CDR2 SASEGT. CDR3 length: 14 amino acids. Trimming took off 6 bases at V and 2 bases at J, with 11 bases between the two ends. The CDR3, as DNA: TGTGCCAGCAGGCGGGGGCTACCCTACAATGAGCAGTTCTTC. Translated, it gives CASRRGLPYNEQFF.

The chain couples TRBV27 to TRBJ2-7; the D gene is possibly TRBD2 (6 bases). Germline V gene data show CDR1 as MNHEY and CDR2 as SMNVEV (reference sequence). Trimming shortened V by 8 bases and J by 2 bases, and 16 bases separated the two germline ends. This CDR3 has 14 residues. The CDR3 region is CASAYGAGPYEQYF. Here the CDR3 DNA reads TGTGCCAGCGCATATGGGGCGGGGCCCTACGAGCAGTACTTC.

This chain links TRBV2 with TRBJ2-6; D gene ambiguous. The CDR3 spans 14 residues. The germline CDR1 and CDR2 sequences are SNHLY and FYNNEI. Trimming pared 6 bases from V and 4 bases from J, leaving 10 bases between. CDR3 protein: CASSSQTGANVLTF. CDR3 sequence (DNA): TGTGCCAGCAGCTCTCAAACCGGGGCCAACGTCCTGACTTTC.

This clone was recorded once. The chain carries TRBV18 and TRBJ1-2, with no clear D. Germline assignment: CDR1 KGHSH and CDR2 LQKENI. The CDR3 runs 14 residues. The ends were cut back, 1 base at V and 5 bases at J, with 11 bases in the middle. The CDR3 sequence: CASSPLPGWYGYTF. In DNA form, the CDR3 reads TGTGCCAGCTCACCACTCCCCGGGTGGTATGGCTACACCTTC.

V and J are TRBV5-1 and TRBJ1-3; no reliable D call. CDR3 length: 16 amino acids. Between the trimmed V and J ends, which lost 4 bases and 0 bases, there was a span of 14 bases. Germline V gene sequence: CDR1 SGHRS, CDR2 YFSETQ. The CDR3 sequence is CASSVSGLSSGNTIYF. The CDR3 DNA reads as TGCGCCAGCAGCGTGTCCGGACTCAGCTCTGGAAACACCATATATTTT.

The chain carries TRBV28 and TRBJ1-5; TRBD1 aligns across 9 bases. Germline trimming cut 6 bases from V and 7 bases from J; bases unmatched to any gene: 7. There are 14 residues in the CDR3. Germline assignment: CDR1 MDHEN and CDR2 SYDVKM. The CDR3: CASSQGQGSQPQHF. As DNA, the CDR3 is TGTGCCAGCAGCCAAGGACAGGGGAGCCAGCCCCAGCATTTT.

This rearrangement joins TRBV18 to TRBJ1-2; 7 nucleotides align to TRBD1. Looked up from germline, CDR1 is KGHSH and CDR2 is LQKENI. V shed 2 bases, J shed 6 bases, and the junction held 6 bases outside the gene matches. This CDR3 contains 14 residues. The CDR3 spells CASSPYTGADGYTF. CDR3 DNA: TGTGCCAGCTCACCATATACAGGGGCGGATGGCTACACCTTC.

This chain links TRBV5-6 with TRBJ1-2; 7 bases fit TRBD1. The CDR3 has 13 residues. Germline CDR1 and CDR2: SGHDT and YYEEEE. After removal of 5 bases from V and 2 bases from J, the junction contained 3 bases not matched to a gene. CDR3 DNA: TGTGCCAGCAGGTTGACAGGGAACTATGGCTACACCTTC. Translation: CASRLTGNYGYTF.

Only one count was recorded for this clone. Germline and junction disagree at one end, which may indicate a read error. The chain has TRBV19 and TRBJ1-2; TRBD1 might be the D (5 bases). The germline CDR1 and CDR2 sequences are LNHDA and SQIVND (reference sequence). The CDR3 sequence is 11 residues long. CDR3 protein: CASSIRGSYAF. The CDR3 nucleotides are TGTGCCAGTAGTATTCGGGGGAGCTACGCCTTC.